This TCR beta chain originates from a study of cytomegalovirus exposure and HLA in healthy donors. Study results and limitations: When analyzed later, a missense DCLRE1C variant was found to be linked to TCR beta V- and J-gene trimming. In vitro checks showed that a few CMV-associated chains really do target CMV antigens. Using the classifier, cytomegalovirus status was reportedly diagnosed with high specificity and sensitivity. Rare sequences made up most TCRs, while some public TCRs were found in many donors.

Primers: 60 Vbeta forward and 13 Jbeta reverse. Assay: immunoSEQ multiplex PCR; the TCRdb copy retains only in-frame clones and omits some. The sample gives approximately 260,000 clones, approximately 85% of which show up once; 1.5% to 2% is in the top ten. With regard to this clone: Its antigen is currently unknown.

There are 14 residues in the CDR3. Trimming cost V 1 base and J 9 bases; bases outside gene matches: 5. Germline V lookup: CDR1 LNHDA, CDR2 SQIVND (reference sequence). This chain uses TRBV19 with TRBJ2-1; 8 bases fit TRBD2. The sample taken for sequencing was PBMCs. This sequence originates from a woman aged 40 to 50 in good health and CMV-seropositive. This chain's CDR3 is CASSIAGGPSEQFF. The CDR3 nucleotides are TGTGCCAGTAGTATAGCGGGAGGGCCGAGTGAGCAGTTCTTC.